What follows are 8 T cell receptor beta chains derived from one specimen sequenced in a study of control samples from healthy donors and cancer patients (dated by TCRdb to the early 2020s). Library method: the immunoSEQ multiplex PCR assay. TCRdb took this table from immuneACCESS and kept in-frame rearrangements with V and J called. Such tables lack part of the clones; where checked against another copy, unresolved V genes explain under half of the gap, and the rest is unexplained. Here the sample has 150,000 to 200,000 clones; around 94% occur a single time. The top ten constitute 1.2% to 1.5% of the sample. Sequenced sample: blood. These receptors originate from a man aged 25-45 years in good health.

This clone was recorded a few times. V and J are TRBV27 and TRBJ1-4; D gene unclear. Germline V lookup: CDR1 MNHEY, CDR2 SMNVEV (reference sequence). This CDR3 has 16 residues. The V end lost 1 base, the J end lost 0 bases, and 9 bases lay between the germline ends. The DNA of the CDR3 is TGTGCCAGCAGTTTATTGGGGTTGGCAACTAATGAAAAACTGTTTTTT. Translating gives CASSLLGLATNEKLFF.

The CDR3 protein is CASSLVSGVTEAFF. The CDR3 coding sequence is TGTGCCAGCAGCTTAGTATCGGGGGTAACTGAAGCTTTCTTT. The rearrangement links TRBV11-2 to TRBJ1-1, with D possibly TRBD1 on 5 matching bases. CDR3 length: 14 amino acids. V was pared by 1 base and J by 5 bases, with 11 bases between. Germline CDR1 is SGHAT and CDR2 is FQNNGV. Together with reference TRBV11-2 and TRBJ1-1, the CDR3 gives the full variable domain: EAGVAQSPRYKIIEKRQSVAFWCNPISGHATLYWYQQILGQGPKLLIQFQNNGVVDDSQLPKDRFSAERLKGVDSTLKIQPAKLEDSAVYLCASSLVSGVTEAFFGQGTRLTVV.

Regarding this clone: The same CDR3 is also encoded by other DNA sequences in this sample. The chain couples TRBV7-8 to TRBJ1-1; no clear D gene. V lost 0 bases and J 5 bases, leaving 13 bases between the germline ends. CDR3 size: 15 residues. Looked up from germline, CDR1 is SGHVS and CDR2 is FQNEAQ. CDR3 in amino acids: CASSLAAGVGTEAFF. In nucleotides, the CDR3 is TGTGCCAGCAGCTTAGCAGCAGGAGTCGGGACTGAAGCTTTCTTT. Looking up the rest from reference TRBV7-8 and TRBJ1-1 gives the full variable domain: GAGVSQSPRYKVAKRGQDVALRCDPISGHVSLFWYQQALGQGPEFLTYFQNEAQLDKSGLPSDRFFAERPEGSVSTLKIQRTQQEDSAVYLCASSLAAGVGTEAFFGQGTRLTVV.

The CDR3 loop is CASSKGTVGIEAFF. CDR3 sequence (DNA): TGTGCCAGCAGTAAAGGGACAGTGGGCATTGAAGCTTTCTTT. The chain joins TRBV28 to TRBJ1-1; 7 nucleotides line up with TRBD1. The CDR3 is 14 residues long. V was clipped by 5 bases and J by 7 bases; unmatched bases: 10. Germline V gene lookup returns CDR1 MDHEN and CDR2 SYDVKM.

This clone was seen a single time. V usage is TRBV18 and J usage is TRBJ2-4; D not certain. Trimming pared 5 bases from V and 0 bases from J, leaving 8 bases between. The CDR3 totals 14 residues. Per germline, CDR1 KGHSH and CDR2 LQKENI. CDR3 in amino acids: CASSEQLAKNIQYF. The CDR3 nucleotides are TGTGCCAGCTCAGAACAGTTAGCCAAAAACATTCAGTACTTC.

The gene calls are TRBV15 and TRBJ2-7, with 7 nucleotides matching TRBD1. Germline V gene sequence: CDR1 LNHNV, CDR2 YYDKDF (reference sequence). The V gene end was trimmed by 2 bases and the J gene end by 3 bases; junction bases not matched to a gene: 16. The CDR3 sequence is 18 residues long. This CDR3 is CATSRSALLETGNYEQYF. In nucleotides, the CDR3 is TGTGCCACCAGCAGAAGCGCCCTACTCGAGACAGGGAACTACGAGCAGTACTTC.

This clone was seen only once. The chain carries TRBV10-2 and TRBJ2-7; 8 bases are a match to TRBD1. Germline CDR1 reads WSHSY; CDR2 reads SAAADI. The V gene end was trimmed by 6 bases and the J gene end by 6 bases; junction bases not matched to a gene: 10. The CDR3 length is 14 residues. CDR3 residues: CASRRTGPRVEQYF. CDR3 in DNA: TGCGCCAGCAGACGGACAGGGCCCAGGGTCGAGCAGTACTTC.

For the CDR3, the DNA is TGTGCCAGCAGTTGGACAGGAGTATACACTGAAGCTTTCTTT. Translation gives CASSWTGVYTEAFF. This chain joins TRBV27 and TRBJ1-1, with TRBD1 matching 7 bases. Germline CDR1 MNHEY, CDR2 SMNVEV (reference sequence). This CDR3 spans 14 amino acids. The V gene end was trimmed by 4 bases and the J gene end by 3 bases; junction bases not matched to a gene: 5.